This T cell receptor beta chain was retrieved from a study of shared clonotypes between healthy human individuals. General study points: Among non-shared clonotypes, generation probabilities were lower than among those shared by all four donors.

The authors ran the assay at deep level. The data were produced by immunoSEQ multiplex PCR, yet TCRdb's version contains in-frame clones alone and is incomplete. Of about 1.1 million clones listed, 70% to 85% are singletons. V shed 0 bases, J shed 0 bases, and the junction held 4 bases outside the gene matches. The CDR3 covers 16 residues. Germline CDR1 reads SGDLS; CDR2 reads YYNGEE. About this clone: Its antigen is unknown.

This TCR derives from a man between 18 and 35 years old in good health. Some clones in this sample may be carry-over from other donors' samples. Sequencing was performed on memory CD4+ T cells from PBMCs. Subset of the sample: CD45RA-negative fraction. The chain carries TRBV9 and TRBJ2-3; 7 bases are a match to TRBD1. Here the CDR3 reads CASSVGATGSTDTQYF. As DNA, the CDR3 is TGTGCCAGCAGCGTAGGCGCGACAGGGAGCACAGATACGCAGTATTTT.